This T cell receptor beta chain was retrieved from a study of T cell repertoires in cytomegalovirus infection. Study details: From public TCR beta signatures came an indication of both CMV infection and matching HLA type. Study observations and caveats: What dominated the ex vivo response were HLA-C-restricted CMV-specific TCR beta clonotypes. Summed frequency of public TCR beta families distinguished CMV carriers with the relevant HLA.

Germline trimming cut 5 bases from V and 1 base from J; bases unmatched to any gene: 12. The CDR3 length is 19 residues. Germline V gene lookup returns CDR1 SEHNR and CDR2 FQNEAQ (reference sequence). This clonotype was seen a handful of times. Its antigen is unknown. A single record per CDR3 protein comes from TCRdb applying MiXCR to the reads. The profile shows some 440,000 distinct CDR3 sequences, approximately 30% of them singletons. Input material: PBMCs. The chain joins TRBV7-9 to TRBJ2-7, with 15 bases matching TRBD2. The receptor's source is a human donor in good health (CMV status not recorded). Some clones in this sample may be carry-over from other donors' samples. The CDR3 protein is CASSQQGLAGGRPSYEQYF. The CDR3 DNA follows: TGTGCCAGCAGCCAGCAGGGACTAGCGGGGGGCCGCCCATCCTACGAGCAGTACTTC. Full variable domain (remainder filled in from reference TRBV7-9 and TRBJ2-7): DTGVSQNPRHKITKRGQNVTFRCDPISEHNRLYWYRQTLGQGPEFLTYFQNEAQLEKSRLLSDRFSAERPKGSFSTLEIQRTEQGDSAMYLCASSQQGLAGGRPSYEQYFGPGTRLTVT.